Below are 25 T cell receptor beta chains sequenced from a single sample in a study of T-cell memory formation after mild COVID-19 (dated by TCRdb to 2020 to 2022). Libraries were prepared through 5' RACE. The data were produced on an Illumina NovaSeq 6000. In TCRdb, the public reads were trimmed at Q25 with fastp and aligned with MiXCR, with productive beta chains retained. Rows are unified per CDR3 protein, each entry keeping the most common DNA and genes. For this sample there are around 410,000 distinct CDR3 sequences; more than 20% appear just once. The ten largest clones add up to roughly 14% of the sample. Material for sequencing was PBMCs or a T cell subset sorted from them (not recorded which). Receptors were obtained from an adult woman who had mild COVID-19 (a few samples of this study predate the infection). The sample titles of this study are shuffled in the database, so cell type and time point are left out; the donor was told from shared clones.

The V call is TRBV20-1, the J call TRBJ2-5; 10 bases agree with TRBD1. V trimming: 0 bases; J trimming: 4 bases; junction bases outside the gene matches: 5. Germline assignment: CDR1 DFQATT and CDR2 SNEGSKA (reference sequence). There are 15 residues in the CDR3. Here the CDR3 reads CSARDQDRGRETQYF. The CDR3, as DNA: TGCAGTGCTAGAGACCAAGACAGGGGGCGAGAGACCCAGTACTTC.

This clonotype was counted at least ten times. This CDR3 is CASSLEPSTDTQYF. CDR3 DNA: TGTGCCAGCAGCTTGGAACCTAGCACAGATACGCAGTATTTT. This chain joins TRBV7-3 and TRBJ2-3; the D is unclear. V was clipped by 3 bases and J by 0 bases, with 7 bases between them. Germline assignment: CDR1 SGHTA and CDR2 FQGTGA. This CDR3 comprises 14 residues.

This clonotype appeared a few times. This chain connects TRBV5-1 to TRBJ1-2; 9 bases agree with TRBD1. CDR1 SGHRS and CDR2 YFSETQ come from the germline V gene. CDR3 size: 16 residues. The junction had 8 bases not matched to a gene; V was cut back by 4 bases and J by 1 base. CDR3 residues: CASSVGDRAHNYGYTF. The CDR3 nucleotides read TGCGCCAGCAGCGTGGGGGACAGGGCGCATAACTATGGCTACACCTTC.

The chain has TRBV6-6 and TRBJ2-7, with D possibly being TRBD2 (5 bases). The germline CDR1 and CDR2 sequences are MNHNY and SVGAGI (reference sequence). V lost 7 bases, J lost 6 bases, and 16 bases lay in between. This CDR3 comprises 13 residues. The CDR3 nucleotides are TGTGCCAGCAACCTAGCAGGCGAGGGCGAGCAGTACTTC. This translates into CASNLAGEGEQYF.

The chain employs TRBV25-1 and TRBJ2-7, with D uncertain. Germline V gene lookup returns CDR1 MGHDK and CDR2 SYGVNS. The CDR3 length is 16 residues. V lost 3 bases to trimming and J lost 0 bases, with 15 bases between them. CDR3 sequence reads: CASSDGSPSGSYEQYF. For the CDR3, the DNA is TGTGCCAGCAGTGATGGGTCGCCCTCAGGCTCCTACGAGCAGTACTTC.

The rearrangement links TRBV7-6 to TRBJ1-5; D perhaps matches TRBD1 (6 bases). The CDR3 covers 16 residues. The germline CDR1 and CDR2 sequences are SGHVS and FNYEAQ. The V and J ends lost 0 bases and 7 bases respectively, with 16 bases between them. CDR3 loop: CASSLAARGREQPQHF. For the CDR3, the DNA is TGTGCCAGCAGCTTAGCAGCCAGGGGAAGAGAACAGCCCCAGCATTTT. Looking up the rest from reference TRBV7-6 and TRBJ1-5 gives the full variable domain: GAGVSQSPRYKVTKRGQDVALRCDPISGHVSLYWYRQALGQGPEFLTYFNYEAQQDKSGLPNDRFSAERPEGSISTLTIQRTEQRDSAMYRCASSLAARGREQPQHFGDGTRLSIL.

This clonotype was detected only a few times. The chain recombines TRBV20-1 with TRBJ1-5; 7 positions match TRBD1. The germline V gene has CDR1 DFQATT and CDR2 SNEGSKA (reference sequence). The trim removed 5 bases at V and 2 bases at J, leaving 3 bases unmatched. This CDR3 has 13 amino acids. The CDR3: CSALGQGNQPQHF. The DNA for the CDR3 is TGCAGTGCTCTCGGACAGGGCAATCAGCCCCAGCATTTT.

This clonotype was counted only a few times. The rearrangement joins TRBV5-6 to TRBJ2-1; possibly TRBD2 for D (6 bases). The germline V gene encodes CDR1 SGHDT and CDR2 YYEEEE. This CDR3 spans 15 amino acids. V was clipped by 0 bases and J by 6 bases, with 13 bases between them. In DNA form, the CDR3 reads TGTGCCAGCAGCTTGGCCGGAGGGCGCGCCAATGAGCAGTTCTTC. It yields the protein CASSLAGGRANEQFF.

This clonotype was counted only a few times. The J gene is TRBJ2-7, the V gene TRBV9; 12 bases agree with TRBD1. The CDR3 totals 15 residues. From germline, CDR1 is SGDLS and CDR2 YYNGEE. V lost 0 bases to trimming and J lost 6 bases; unmatched junction nucleotides: 4. This CDR3 is CASSVGGTGGAEQYF. The CDR3 nucleotides are TGTGCCAGCAGCGTAGGAGGGACAGGGGGCGCCGAGCAGTACTTC.

The genes are TRBV9 and TRBJ2-3; D not resolved. Per the germline V gene, CDR1 is SGDLS and CDR2 is YYNGEE. This CDR3 has 11 amino acids. Trimming removed 4 bases from V and 7 bases from J, with 7 bases in between. For the CDR3, the DNA is TGTGCCAGCAGCAATAGTAATACGCAGTATTTT. Amino acid sequence: CASSNSNTQYF.

This clonotype was counted only a few times. J is TRBJ2-4 and V is TRBV4-1; D might be TRBD2 (6 bases). V lost 4 bases and J lost 6, with 10 bases in between. The CDR3 has 13 residues. CDR1 is MGHRA and CDR2 is YSYEKL in the germline V gene. CDR3 sequence: CASSRREANIQYF. In DNA form, the CDR3 reads TGCGCCAGCAGCCGCAGGGAGGCAAACATTCAGTACTTC.

V gene TRBV12-3 or TRBV12-4 combines with J gene TRBJ2-3; D might be TRBD1 (6 bases). V was cut by 6 bases and J by 2 bases, with 15 bases left in between. The CDR3 totals 15 residues. CDR3 in amino acids: CASSIQQGNTDTQYF. Here the CDR3 DNA reads TGTGCCAGCAGCATCCAACAGGGAAACACAGATACGCAGTATTTT.

V usage is TRBV3-1 and J usage is TRBJ2-5; perhaps TRBD1 as D (7 bases). Germline CDR1 is LGHDT and CDR2 is YNNKEL (reference sequence). This CDR3 contains 15 residues. V gave up 1 base and J gave up 5 bases, with 14 bases separating them. CDR3 region: CASSQGRQGGETQYF. Written as DNA, the CDR3 is TGTGCCAGCAGCCAAGGACGACAGGGAGGTGAGACCCAGTACTTC.

V gene TRBV20-1 combines with J gene TRBJ2-2; 9 bases fit TRBD2. The CDR3 is 15 amino acids. Germline assignment: CDR1 DFQATT and CDR2 SNEGSKA (reference sequence). V was clipped by 2 bases and J by 9 bases; unmatched bases: 10. The chain's CDR3 is CSARPARGGPRELFF. DNA for the CDR3: TGCAGTGCTAGACCTGCGCGGGGGGGACCTCGGGAGCTGTTTTTT.

V gene TRBV7-9 combines with J gene TRBJ2-1; perhaps TRBD2 as D (6 bases). Germline V lookup: CDR1 SEHNR, CDR2 FQNEAQ (reference sequence). Trimming left V 6 bases short and J 4 bases short, with 25 bases between. The CDR3 runs to 18 residues. The CDR3: CASRFQSGTLFVYNEQFF. The CDR3 coding sequence is TGTGCCAGCAGATTCCAATCCGGGACTCTATTCGTATACAATGAGCAGTTCTTC.

This clonotype was seen a few times. This rearrangement joins TRBV7-9 to TRBJ2-2, with D unresolved. Germline assignment: CDR1 SEHNR and CDR2 FQNEAQ (reference sequence). The CDR3 spans 10 residues. Trimming cost V 3 bases and J 8 bases, with 1 base left between them. The CDR3 bases are TGTGCCAGCAGCTTGGGGGAGCTGTTTTTT. It specifies CASSLGELFF.

The sample holds a few counts of this clonotype. The chain links TRBV5-1 to TRBJ2-5; D ambiguous. V was shortened by 0 bases and J by 4 bases, with 25 bases between the two germline ends. The CDR3 covers 19 residues. The V gene's germline CDR1 is SGHRS and CDR2 YFSETQ. In nucleotides, the CDR3 is TGCGCCAGCAGCTTGGCCTACTCGAGAGTTAATCGGATGGGAGAGACCCAGTACTTC. Translation gives CASSLAYSRVNRMGETQYF.

The chain links TRBV6-6 to TRBJ1-4, with 10 nucleotides matching TRBD1. CDR1 MNHNY and CDR2 SVGAGI come from the germline V gene (reference sequence). V was pared by 5 bases and J by 7 bases, with 7 bases of the junction left unmatched. This CDR3 is 15 amino acids long. Here the CDR3 reads CASSGRDRGSEKLFF. The DNA for the CDR3 is TGTGCCAGCAGTGGTCGGGACAGGGGAAGTGAAAAACTGTTTTTT.

The chain couples TRBV7-9 to TRBJ2-3; 13 nucleotides line up with TRBD2. The ends lost 1 base at V and 4 bases at J; junction bases unmatched: 8. The length of the CDR3 is 18 residues. CDR1 and CDR2 from the germline V gene are SEHNR and FQNEAQ (reference sequence). Here the CDR3 reads CASSLGGLAGRSADTQYF. The CDR3 DNA follows: TGTGCCAGCAGCTTAGGGGGACTAGCGGGACGAAGCGCAGATACGCAGTATTTT.

The gene calls are TRBV3-1 and TRBJ2-2, with D tentatively TRBD1 (5 bases). Germline CDR1 LGHDT, CDR2 YNNKEL (reference sequence). There are 17 residues in the CDR3. The V end was cut by 5 bases, the J end by 2 bases, with 18 bases between. CDR3 residues: CASSETPRGPNTGELFF. The CDR3 DNA follows: TGTGCCAGCAGCGAAACCCCAAGGGGCCCTAACACCGGGGAGCTGTTTTTT.

Regarding this clonotype: At one of its ends the junction is not consistent with the germline gene, which may arise from a read error. V is TRBV9 and J is TRBJ1-1; D is unresolved. Germline values: CDR1 SGDLS, CDR2 YYNGEE. The CDR3 loop spans 14 amino acids. The CDR3 region has the DNA TGTGACAGCAGTCCTAGACCACTGAACACTGAAGCTTTCTTT. Its translation: CDSSPRPLNTEAFF. The whole variable domain, remainder taken from reference TRBV9 and TRBJ1-1, is DSGVTQTPKHLITATGQRVTLRCSPRSGDLSVYWYQQSLDQGLQFLIQYYNGEERAKGNILERFSAQQFPDLHSELNLSSLELGDSALYFCDSSPRPLNTEAFFGQGTRLTVV.

This sequence joins TRBV10-3 and TRBJ1-1; a weak D match, TRBD1 (5 bases). The CDR3 spans 16 residues. CDR1 ENHRY and CDR2 SYGVKD come from the germline V gene. V lost 0 bases and J 4 bases, leaving 15 bases between the germline ends. The chain's CDR3 is CAISESGDARTTEAFF. The CDR3 DNA reads TGTGCCATCAGTGAGTCGGGGGACGCCAGGACCACTGAAGCTTTCTTT.

V and J are TRBV15 and TRBJ2-6; TRBD2 might be the D (6 bases). The V and J ends lost 1 base and 4 bases respectively, with 17 bases between them. The germline CDR1 and CDR2 sequences are LNHNV and YYDKDF (reference sequence). This CDR3 is 18 amino acids long. CDR3 sequence (DNA): TGTGCCACCAGCAGAGGACACGGGACTGCGGCGGGGGCCAACGTCCTGACTTTC. This codes for CATSRGHGTAAGANVLTF.

The genes are TRBV19 and TRBJ2-1; D is perhaps TRBD1 (6 bases). The germline gives CDR1 LNHDA, CDR2 SQIVND (reference sequence). The V end lost 10 bases, the J end lost 4 bases, and 23 bases lay between the germline ends. The CDR3 contains 16 residues. CDR3 DNA: TGTGCCACCTCATTCGACAGGCGGGCGGGTTACAATGAGCAGTTCTTC. Translated: CATSFDRRAGYNEQFF.

This clonotype was seen many times. This chain links TRBV29-1 with TRBJ1-2, with D uncertain. The CDR3 runs 13 residues. CDR1 is SQVTM, CDR2 ANQGSEA, per germline. Trimming removed 5 bases from V and 4 bases from J, with 14 bases in between. This CDR3 is CSVTATGPYGYTF. As DNA, the CDR3 is TGCAGCGTTACGGCTACCGGTCCCTATGGCTACACCTTC.